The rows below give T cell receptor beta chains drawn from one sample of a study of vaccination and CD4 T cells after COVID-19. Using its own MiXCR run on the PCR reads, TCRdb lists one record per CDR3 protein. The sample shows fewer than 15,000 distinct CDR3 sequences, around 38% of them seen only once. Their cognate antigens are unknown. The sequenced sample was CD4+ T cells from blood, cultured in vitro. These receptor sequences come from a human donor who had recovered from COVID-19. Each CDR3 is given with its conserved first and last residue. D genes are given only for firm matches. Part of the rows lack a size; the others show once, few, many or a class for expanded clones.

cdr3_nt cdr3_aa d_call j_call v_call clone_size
TGTGCCTGGAGGCAAACTAGCGGGGGGGCGAATGAGCAGTTCTTC CAWRQTSGGANEQFF TRBD2 TRBJ2-1 TRBV30 .
TGTGCCAGCCAGCTACAGGGGGCGATAGGCTACACCTTC CASQLQGAIGYTF TRBD1 TRBJ1-2 TRBV2 .
TGCAGTGCTAGAGATTACGGGGGGGTAGTTGAGACCCAGTACTTC CSARDYGGVVETQYF TRBD2 TRBJ2-5 TRBV20-1 .
TGCGCCAGCAGCGTACGAGGGTCAAGCACAGATACGCAGTATTTT CASSVRGSSTDTQYF . TRBJ2-3 TRBV5-1 .
TGCAGTGCTAGATCCGGTTTTATAGTCGATGAGCAGTTCTTC CSARSGFIVDEQFF . TRBJ2-1 TRBV20-1 .
TGCAGCGTTGCGGTAGTGGGCTCTGGCTACACCTTC CSVAVVGSGYTF . TRBJ1-2 TRBV29-1 .
TGTGCCAGCAGCGCCCGACAGGGATCCTATGGCTACACCTTC CASSARQGSYGYTF TRBD1 TRBJ1-2 TRBV7-2 .
TGTGCCAGCAGCTCGGGACTCTACGAGCAGTACTTC CASSSGLYEQYF . TRBJ2-7 TRBV6-1 .
TGTGCCAGCAGCTCCGGGACAGAGAACACTGAAGCTTTCTTT CASSSGTENTEAFF TRBD1 TRBJ1-1 TRBV7-9 few
TGCAGTGCTGGGGTGGGAAGCGCCACGCGAGGCTACACCTTC CSAGVGSATRGYTF . TRBJ1-2 TRBV20-1 .
TGTGCCAGCAGTTTGGGGCTAGCGGGAGGGTACGAGCAGTACTTC CASSLGLAGGYEQYF TRBD2 TRBJ2-7 TRBV27 once
TGCAGTGCTAGTTTGGCCAGGGCGAACACTGAAGCTTTCTTT CSASLARANTEAFF . TRBJ1-1 TRBV20-1 few
TGTGCCAGCAGCCAAGGTTTGGGGGGTGAAGCTTTCTTT CASSQGLGGEAFF . TRBJ1-1 TRBV14 .
TGTGCCAGCAGTGAGGTACTGGGATTGGACTATGGCTACACCTTC CASSEVLGLDYGYTF . TRBJ1-2 TRBV2 few
TGTGCCAGCACTCCGGGACTAGCGTTCGGGGAGCTGTTTTTT CASTPGLAFGELFF TRBD2 TRBJ2-2 TRBV6-1 .
TGCAGCGTTACGCTCGGGACAGCTAATCAGCCCCAGCATTTT CSVTLGTANQPQHF TRBD1 TRBJ1-5 TRBV29-1 few
TGTGCCAGCAGCAAAGATCGGCGGTATCCTTCCGATACGCAGTATTTT CASSKDRRYPSDTQYF . TRBJ2-3 TRBV21-1 .
TGTGCCAGCAGTGGGGACAGGGGAGGAGGTCAGCCCCAGCATTTT CASSGDRGGGQPQHF TRBD1 TRBJ1-5 TRBV2 .
TGTGCCAGCAGTGAAGCCCCGATCGGACGAGGTTCGAACACTGAAGCTTTCTTT CASSEAPIGRGSNTEAFF . TRBJ1-1 TRBV6-1 .
TGTGCCAGCAGCTTAGCCTCGACAGCTAACTATGGCTACACCTTC CASSLASTANYGYTF . TRBJ1-2 TRBV7-2 .
TGTGCCACGCTCTGGTTAGGGGGCTCATTGGGAGGCTACACCTTC CATLWLGGSLGGYTF TRBD1 TRBJ1-2 TRBV24-1 .
TGTGCCAGCAGCTTAGACGGCGGGTACACCGGGGAGCTGTTTTTT CASSLDGGYTGELFF . TRBJ2-2 TRBV7-6 few
TGTGCCATCAGGTCAAGCGGGGGCACAGATACGCAGTATTTT CAIRSSGGTDTQYF TRBD2 TRBJ2-3 TRBV10-3 .
TGTGCCAGCAGCTTAGAACCAGGGGGTTCCCCCCGGGAGACCCAGTACTTC CASSLEPGGSPRETQYF TRBD1 TRBJ2-5 TRBV7-6 .
TGTGCCAGCGGACCGGGACAGGGCTATGGCTACACCTTC CASGPGQGYGYTF TRBD1 TRBJ1-2 TRBV19 .
TGTGCCAGCAGTGGGACTAGCGGGGGCGGGGAGCTGTTTTTT CASSGTSGGGELFF TRBD2 TRBJ2-2 TRBV6-1 few
TGTGCCAGCACCTTACTGGACAGCCCGATCTATGGCTACACCTTC CASTLLDSPIYGYTF . TRBJ1-2 TRBV6-2/TRBV6-3 .
TGTGCCAGCAGCTCTCCCTCCGGGACAGGGTTGAGGGCTGAAGCTTTCTTT CASSSPSGTGLRAEAFF TRBD1 TRBJ1-1 TRBV6-1 .
TGTGCCAGCAGGAAACAGGGGGTGGGGGGCTACACCTTC CASRKQGVGGYTF TRBD1 TRBJ1-2 TRBV2 .
TGTGCCAGTAGTATCGGTAGGGACACATATGGCTACACCTTC CASSIGRDTYGYTF . TRBJ1-2 TRBV19 few
TGTGCCAGCAGCTTGGTGGGGAATGAAAAACTGTTTTTT CASSLVGNEKLFF . TRBJ1-4 TRBV5-4 .
TGTGCCAGTAGTGAACGGGGGGTATTGGAGACCCAGTACTTC CASSERGVLETQYF TRBD2 TRBJ2-5 TRBV19 once
TGTGCCATACGACAGGGGGTTACTCATGGCTACACCTTC CAIRQGVTHGYTF TRBD1 TRBJ1-2 TRBV10-3 few
TGCAGTGTCCCCGCCCGGGGGAATGAGCAGTTCTTC CSVPARGNEQFF . TRBJ2-1 TRBV20-1 .
TGCGCCAGCAGCCTAGGGACAGGGGGCAGAGAGACCCAGTACTTC CASSLGTGGRETQYF TRBD1 TRBJ2-5 TRBV5-1 .
TGTGCCACCAGTGACCCCAGCCGGCCATGGACCCAGTACTTC CATSDPSRPWTQYF . TRBJ2-5 TRBV24-1 few
TGTGCCAGCTGTCTGGAGCAGGGGGGCTCCTACAATGAGCAGTTCTTC CASCLEQGGSYNEQFF . TRBJ2-1 TRBV6-1 few
TGTGCCAGCAGCTTTAGTGCCAGTACCACAGATACGCAGTATTTT CASSFSASTTDTQYF . TRBJ2-3 TRBV11-2 .
TGTGCCAGCAGCTTTGAGGCCCGAGGCGGCTACACCTTC CASSFEARGGYTF . TRBJ1-2 TRBV7-9 few
TGTGCCAGCAGCTTCGACAGGGGGCTAGTTGGTGGCTACACCTTC CASSFDRGLVGGYTF TRBD1 TRBJ1-2 TRBV5-8 few